This paragraph reports one TCR beta chain. The antigen is undetermined. The sample is drawn from a study of siplizumab effects on memory and regulatory T cells. General study results and limits: Confirmation was lacking for the suppressive function of proliferating Tregs derived from siplizumab cultures. Unstimulated subset assignment was obtained for only a minor fraction of alloreactive clones.

TCRdb's table, derived via immunoSEQ multiplex PCR, lists solely in-frame clones and lacks some. The sample includes about 50,000 clones, around 97% seen only once; the top ten take around 0.6%. Germline-derived CDR1 and CDR2 are SGDLS and YYNGEE. This CDR3 has 12 amino acids. The germline V and J ends were trimmed by 6 bases and 8 bases, with 13 bases remaining between them. The chain is built from TRBV9 and TRBJ2-3; no definite D call. Sequenced input: naive CD4+ T cells sorted from blood. The TCR comes from a human donor in good health. The DNA of the CDR3 is TGTGCCAGCAATACCTTTGGTACTACGCAGTATTTT. Translation gives CASNTFGTTQYF.